This T cell receptor beta chain was obtained from a study of blood T cell repertoires in COVID-19. Whole-study context: The origin of the acute and convalescent COVID-19 samples was the United States, Italy and Spain. PBMCs, B-cell-depleted T cells, or T cells provided the cDNA or gDNA that made up the material.

This CDR3 spans 15 amino acids. Germline V gene sequence: CDR1 MRHNA, CDR2 SNTAGT. With 3 bases removed from V and 5 bases from J, the gap between germline ends came to 14 bases. Source study methods: Reference gene primer amplification gave estimated nucleated cell counts. TCRdb's copy holds only in-frame clones and misses some; the assay was immunoSEQ multiplex PCR. For V, J and clone size, that table is used; D and trimming come from the DNA. In the table there are approximately 130,000 clones, approximately 85% of which are singletons. The rearrangement joins TRBV6-4 to TRBJ2-1, with D maybe TRBD2 (6 bases). Input material: peripheral blood. This receptor was taken from a human donor in a cohort sampled during active COVID-19. The CDR3 DNA follows: TGTGCCAGCAGTGAGAAGGCGGGAACTAACAATGAGCAGTTCTTC. As protein: CASSEKAGTNNEQFF.